The 27 T cell receptor beta chains listed next were all sequenced from one sample in a study of radiation and T cells in renal cell carcinoma. The table came from immunoSEQ multiplex PCR; TCRdb's copy has only in-frame clones and leaves some out. The data contain over 85,000 clones, over 75% of them singletons. Time point described: baseline pretreatment blood. Specified treatment: 15 Gy SBRT to primary tumor, nephrectomy 4 weeks later. Source: blood, taken from a patient whose treatment included radiotherapy and nephrectomy. These receptors were collected from a man aged 60 to 69 with renal cell carcinoma.

Of note for this clone: Additional DNA sequences in this sample encode the identical CDR3. The rearrangement joins TRBV6-5 to TRBJ2-3; 7 bases match TRBD2. J gave up 4 bases and V 2 bases, and 6 bases lay outside the gene matches. This CDR3 comprises 15 residues. Germline values: CDR1 MNHEY, CDR2 SVGAGI. CDR3 protein: CASSYERGGADTQYF. DNA for the CDR3: TGTGCCAGCAGTTACGAGAGGGGAGGGGCAGATACGCAGTATTTT.

In this sample, this clone turned up a few times. The CDR3 sequence is CASSIDHQELFF. The DNA of the CDR3 is TGTGCCAGTAGTATCGACCATCAGGAGCTGTTTTTT. V is TRBV19 and J is TRBJ2-2; D remains unclear. Germline CDR1 and CDR2: LNHDA and SQIVND (reference sequence). With 3 bases removed from V and 10 bases from J, the gap between germline ends came to 9 bases. The CDR3 has 12 residues.

The rearrangement uses TRBV28 and TRBJ2-7, with TRBD2 identical over 13 bases. Germline-derived CDR1 and CDR2 are MDHEN and SYDVKM. Trimming took 3 bases from V and 0 from J; bases not matched to a gene: 8. The CDR3 contains 18 residues. DNA of the CDR3: TGTGCCAGCAGTTTCTTGGGACTAGCGGGAAGACTCTCCTACGAGCAGTACTTC. Translation gives CASSFLGLAGRLSYEQYF.

This chain connects TRBV10-2 to TRBJ1-5; D gene uncertain. Trimming stripped 5 bases from V and 4 bases from J, with 9 bases between. From germline, CDR1 is WSHSY and CDR2 SAAADI. This CDR3 comprises 13 residues. As DNA, the CDR3 is TGCGCCAGCAGTCTTTCAATAAATCAGCCCCAGCATTTT. The encoded protein is CASSLSINQPQHF.

This sequence joins TRBV10-3 and TRBJ1-2; unclear D gene. This CDR3 spans 13 amino acids. Trimming shortened V by 0 bases and J by 8 bases, and 10 bases separated the two germline ends. CDR1 is ENHRY, CDR2 SYGVKD, per germline. CDR3 DNA: TGTGCCATCAGTGAGTCGGGGTCAGGAGGCTACACCTTC. It is translated as CAISESGSGGYTF.

The chain links TRBV9 to TRBJ2-5; a weak D match, TRBD2 (7 bases). Germline CDR1 and CDR2: SGDLS and YYNGEE. V lost 5 bases to trimming and J lost 5 bases, with 13 bases between them. CDR3 length: 13 amino acids. CDR3 sequence: CASSQGGVETQYF. In DNA, the CDR3 is TGTGCCAGCAGTCAAGGGGGGGTGGAGACCCAGTACTTC.

The chain combines TRBV13 with TRBJ1-3; a weak D match, TRBD1 (5 bases). The CDR3 length is 18 residues. The V and J ends lost 5 bases and 0 bases respectively, with 20 bases between them. The germline gives CDR1 PRHDT, CDR2 FYEKMQ (reference sequence). CDR3 coding DNA: TGTGCCAGCAGCGCTCTGGGGGGTCGAGGTTCCTCTGGAAACACCATATATTTT. Translating gives CASSALGGRGSSGNTIYF. Looking up the rest from reference TRBV13 and TRBJ1-3 gives the full variable domain: AAGVIQSPRHLIKEKRETATLKCYPIPRHDTVYWYQQGPGQDPQFLISFYEKMQSDKGSIPDRFSAQQFSDYHSELNMSSLELGDSALYFCASSALGGRGSSGNTIYFGEGSWLTVV.

The chain carries TRBV10-3 and TRBJ2-1, with D possibly called TRBD1 or TRBD2 (5 bases each). V shed 7 bases and J shed 0 bases, with 13 bases lying between them. The CDR3 covers 15 residues. The germline V gene encodes CDR1 ENHRY and CDR2 SYGVKD. As DNA, the CDR3 is TGTGCCATCACACCTGGGGGACGCTCCTACAATGAGCAGTTCTTC. It specifies CAITPGGRSYNEQFF.

The V gene is TRBV28, the J gene TRBJ2-3, with TRBD2 matching 8 bases. V was pared by 4 bases and J by 2 bases, with 5 bases of the junction left unmatched. Germline CDR1 reads MDHEN; CDR2 reads SYDVKM. This CDR3 has 15 residues. The CDR3: CASSSPSGFTDTQYF. Written as DNA, the CDR3 is TGTGCCAGCAGTTCGCCTAGCGGGTTCACAGATACGCAGTATTTT.

V and J are TRBV5-1 and TRBJ1-1; no definite D call. Trimming removed 2 bases from V and 2 bases from J, with 7 bases in between. The CDR3 extends over 13 amino acids. Germline V gene lookup returns CDR1 SGHRS and CDR2 YFSETQ. The CDR3 is CASSLNRNTEAFF. In DNA, the CDR3 is TGCGCCAGCAGCTTAAACAGAAACACTGAAGCTTTCTTT.

CDR3: CASSFLTGLQETQYF. The CDR3 DNA is TGTGCCAGCAGTTTCCTCACCGGGTTACAAGAGACCCAGTACTTC. This rearrangement joins TRBV28 to TRBJ2-5, with no clear D. Germline V lookup: CDR1 MDHEN, CDR2 SYDVKM. Deletions cut 3 bases from V and 2 bases from J, with 13 bases between. This CDR3 comprises 15 residues.

V is TRBV13 and J is TRBJ2-1, with 8 bases aligning to TRBD2. CDR3 length equals 16 residues. V lost 5 bases to trimming and J lost 0 bases; unmatched junction nucleotides: 6. The germline gives CDR1 PRHDT, CDR2 FYEKMQ (reference sequence). The CDR3 reads CASSQMSGSSYNEQFF. CDR3 DNA: TGTGCCAGCAGCCAAATGAGCGGGAGCTCCTACAATGAGCAGTTCTTC.

The chain uses TRBV19 and TRBJ2-5; weak D call: TRBD1 (6 bases). The CDR3 extends over 14 amino acids. V was shortened by 9 bases and J by 0 bases, with 14 bases between the two germline ends. The V gene's germline CDR1 is LNHDA and CDR2 SQIVND (reference sequence). The CDR3 DNA is TGTGCCAGCAAACAGGGAACGCACCAAGAGACCCAGTACTTC. Protein sequence: CASKQGTHQETQYF. Full variable domain (remainder filled in from reference TRBV19 and TRBJ2-5): DGGITQSPKYLFRKEGQNVTLSCEQNLNHDAMYWYRQDPGQGLRLIYYSQIVNDFQKGDIAEGYSVSREKKESFPLTVTSAQKNPTAFYLCASKQGTHQETQYFGPGTRLLVL.

This clone was observed a handful of times. V gene TRBV10-1 combines with J gene TRBJ2-7; 7 nucleotides agree with TRBD2. Germline V gene sequence: CDR1 WNHNN, CDR2 SYGVQD (reference sequence). Trimming took 1 base from V and 2 from J; bases not matched to a gene: 5. The CDR3 is made up of 15 amino acids. The CDR3 spells CASSEWSSGTYEQYF. The CDR3 DNA is TGCGCCAGCAGTGAGTGGTCTAGCGGAACCTACGAGCAGTACTTC.

V usage is TRBV4-2 and J usage is TRBJ2-3, with 9 positions matching TRBD2. The V gene end was trimmed by 1 base and the J gene end by 4 bases; junction bases not matched to a gene: 6. The CDR3 spans 16 residues. Germline lookup yields CDR1 LGHNA and CDR2 YNFKEQ. DNA of the CDR3: TGTGCCAGCAGCCAAGTCGGTAGCGGGAGTGCAGATACGCAGTATTTT. This codes for CASSQVGSGSADTQYF.

The DNA of the CDR3 is TGTGCCAGCTCACCTCCCGTGTCGGGGGCCGGGGGCGAGCAGTACTTC. Translation: CASSPPVSGAGGEQYF. The rearrangement joins TRBV18 to TRBJ2-7; the D gene could be TRBD1 or TRBD2 (6 bases each). V was trimmed by 3 bases and J by 6 bases, leaving 21 bases between them. Germline V lookup: CDR1 KGHSH, CDR2 LQKENI. The length of the CDR3 is 16 residues.

The chain employs TRBV4-2 and TRBJ2-5; D is possibly TRBD2 (7 bases). This CDR3 is 15 amino acids long. V lost 2 bases, J lost 2 bases, and 12 bases lay in between. Looked up from germline, CDR1 is LGHNA and CDR2 is YNFKEQ. CDR3 amino acids: CASSQQGREQETQYF. The CDR3 region has the DNA TGTGCCAGCAGCCAACAGGGGAGGGAACAAGAGACCCAGTACTTC.

The chain has TRBV28 and TRBJ2-6; 10 bases line up with TRBD1. The CDR3 spans 19 residues. V shed 6 bases, J shed 1 base, and the junction held 12 bases outside the gene matches. Looked up from germline, CDR1 is MDHEN and CDR2 is SYDVKM. The CDR3 DNA reads TGTGCCAGCAGCGGGATCCGACAGGGGGCGAGGTCTGGGGCCAACGTCCTGACTTTC. This translates into CASSGIRQGARSGANVLTF.

The chain is built from TRBV9 and TRBJ2-1; 8 bases align to TRBD1. The CDR3 consists of 15 residues. The junction had 3 bases not matched to a gene; V was cut back by 1 base and J by 3 bases. Germline V gene sequence: CDR1 SGDLS, CDR2 YYNGEE. CDR3 DNA sequence: TGTGCCAGCAGCGTAACCGGACAGGGCTACAATGAGCAGTTCTTC. Translating gives CASSVTGQGYNEQFF.

The rearrangement links TRBV28 to TRBJ2-3; D possibly corresponds to TRBD2 (5 bases). The CDR3 has 16 amino acids. From germline, CDR1 is MDHEN and CDR2 SYDVKM. Trimming stripped 6 bases from V and 0 bases from J, with 16 bases between. CDR3 DNA: TGTGCCAGCAGATTAAGAGGGATGACTAGCACAGATACGCAGTATTTT. This codes for CASRLRGMTSTDTQYF.

V gene TRBV27 combines with J gene TRBJ2-7; 9 bases line up with TRBD1. V shed 6 bases and J 3 bases; nucleotides not matched to a gene: 15. Germline V gene sequence: CDR1 MNHEY, CDR2 SMNVEV (reference sequence). This CDR3 contains 17 residues. This CDR3 reads CASSLGRTGGVHYEQYF. The CDR3 DNA follows: TGTGCCAGCAGCTTGGGGAGAACAGGGGGCGTTCACTACGAGCAGTACTTC.

This clone has a single count. The chain's CDR3 is CASSQQGDSGANVLTF. The CDR3 nucleotides read TGTGCCAGTAGTCAACAGGGGGACTCTGGGGCCAACGTCCTGACTTTC. The chain couples TRBV19 to TRBJ2-6; 8 nucleotides agree with TRBD1. V dropped 5 bases and J dropped 0; count of bases not matched to a gene: 3. From germline, CDR1 is LNHDA and CDR2 SQIVND (reference sequence). The CDR3 is 16 residues long.

This clone was picked up one time. The chain carries TRBV29-1 and TRBJ2-5; D call uncertain. CDR1 is SQVTM, CDR2 ANQGSEA, per germline. The CDR3 has 15 amino acids. The germline V and J ends were trimmed by 4 bases and 4 bases, with 19 bases remaining between them. CDR3: CSVGPSRSRLETQYF. The CDR3 DNA follows: TGCAGCGTTGGGCCATCACGGTCCAGGCTAGAGACCCAGTACTTC.

V gene TRBV29-1 combines with J gene TRBJ2-7, with 9 bases identical to TRBD2. The CDR3 contains 13 residues. Germline V gene lookup returns CDR1 SQVTM and CDR2 ANQGSEA. V lost 5 bases and J lost 7; bases outside the gene matches: 9. The CDR3 DNA is TGCAGCGTTCAGCGGGAGGCCACTTGGGAGCAGTACTTC. It specifies CSVQREATWEQYF.

The genes are TRBV4-2 and TRBJ2-7, with 8 positions matching TRBD1. V dropped 1 base and J dropped 3; count of bases not matched to a gene: 5. Germline CDR1 and CDR2: LGHNA and YNFKEQ. The CDR3 spans 15 residues. The CDR3 DNA reads as TGTGCCAGCAGCCAAGGTGGACAGGGACACTACGAGCAGTACTTC. Encoded protein: CASSQGGQGHYEQYF.

The V call is TRBV4-1, the J call TRBJ2-7, with 8 bases that match TRBD1. Germline loops: CDR1 MGHRA, CDR2 YSYEKL. CDR3 size: 15 residues. V lost 4 bases to trimming and J lost 2 bases; unmatched junction nucleotides: 7. CDR3 DNA sequence: TGCGCCAGCAGCCGCCAACAGGGGGGAACCTACGAGCAGTACTTC. This sequence encodes CASSRQQGGTYEQYF.

The rearrangement joins TRBV6-6 to TRBJ2-3; the D is unclear. This CDR3 comprises 15 residues. V was shortened by 8 bases and J by 0 bases, with 15 bases between the two germline ends. From germline, CDR1 is MNHNY and CDR2 SVGAGI (reference sequence). The CDR3 sequence: CASSFDTPSTDTQYF. DNA of the CDR3: TGTGCCAGCTCCTTCGATACACCTAGCACAGATACGCAGTATTTT.